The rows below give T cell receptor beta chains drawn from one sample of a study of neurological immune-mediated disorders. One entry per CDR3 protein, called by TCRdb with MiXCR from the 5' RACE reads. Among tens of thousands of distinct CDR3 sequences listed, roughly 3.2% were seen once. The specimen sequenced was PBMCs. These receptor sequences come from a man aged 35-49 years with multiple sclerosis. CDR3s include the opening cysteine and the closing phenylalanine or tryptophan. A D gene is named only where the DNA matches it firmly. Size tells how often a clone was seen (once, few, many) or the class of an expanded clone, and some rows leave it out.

TGCGCCAGCAGCGTCACATCAGGGAATGAAAAACTGTTTTTT,CASSVTSGNEKLFF,.,TRBV5-1,TRBJ1-4,14,many
TGTGCCAGCAGTAGCCGGGACAGGGGTGTGGACGAGCAGTACTTC,CASSSRDRGVDEQYF,TRBD1,TRBV6-1,TRBJ2-7,15,.
TGTGCCAGTTTGGACCAGGCAGGGTATGGCTACACCTTC,CASLDQAGYGYTF,.,TRBV12-3/TRBV12-4,TRBJ1-2,13,many
TGTGCCAGCAGTTATAGAGGGTATAGCAATCAGCCCCAGCATTTT,CASSYRGYSNQPQHF,.,TRBV27,TRBJ1-5,15,many
TGTGCCACCAGCAGAGATTTCACGACAGCGATAGCTTTCTTT,CATSRDFTTAIAFF,.,TRBV15,TRBJ1-1,14,many
TGTGCCACGGCCAACGAGCAGTACTTC,CATANEQYF,.,TRBV24-1,TRBJ2-7,9,many
TGTGCCATCAGTGAGTCGGGTCTGGGACAGGGTGTGAATTCACCCCTCCACTTT,CAISESGLGQGVNSPLHF,TRBD1,TRBV10-3,TRBJ1-6,18,many
TGCAGTGCTAGCCAGCACGGGGAGCTGTTTTTT,CSASQHGELFF,.,TRBV20-1,TRBJ2-2,11,many
TGTGCCAGCAGTTTCCGGGAATTGGGGGCCAACGTCCTGACTTTC,CASSFRELGANVLTF,.,TRBV12-3/TRBV12-4,TRBJ2-6,15,many
TGCGCCAGCAGCTTGATGACTAGCGGGACCAATGAGCAGTTCTTC,CASSLMTSGTNEQFF,TRBD2,TRBV5-1,TRBJ2-1,15,many
TGTGCCAGCAGCGTAGAAGGCGATTACAATGAGCAGTTCTTC,CASSVEGDYNEQFF,.,TRBV9,TRBJ2-1,14,many
TGTGCCAGCAGTGGGAAGGGGCTCCAAGAGACCCAGTACTTC,CASSGKGLQETQYF,.,TRBV12-3/TRBV12-4,TRBJ2-5,14,medium-sized
TGCAGTGCTAGTGGCCAGATCCAGGATCGGGGGACTGAAGCTTTCTTT,CSASGQIQDRGTEAFF,.,TRBV20-1,TRBJ1-1,16,many
TGTGCCAGCAGCTCAACAGGGGGGGACGGCTACACCTTC,CASSSTGGDGYTF,TRBD1,TRBV7-6,TRBJ1-2,13,few
TGTGCCAGCACCGAGGACAGTTACAATGAGCAGTTCTTC,CASTEDSYNEQFF,.,TRBV7-8,TRBJ2-1,13,many
TGCGCCAGCAGCCCGGGACTAGCGGACGCAGATACGCAGTATTTT,CASSPGLADADTQYF,TRBD2,TRBV5-1,TRBJ2-3,15,many
TGCAGTGCTAGCACCCCGACAGGGGGCCAGCCCCAGCATTTT,CSASTPTGGQPQHF,TRBD1,TRBV20-1,TRBJ1-5,14,.
TGTGCCACCAGTGATTTGAGCCAGGGGGTCGGCAATGAGCAGTTCTTC,CATSDLSQGVGNEQFF,TRBD1,TRBV24-1,TRBJ2-1,16,many
TGTGCCATCAGTTCGGACAGGCGATATATGAACACTGAAGCTTTCTTT,CAISSDRRYMNTEAFF,TRBD1,TRBV10-3,TRBJ1-1,16,many
TGCAGTGCTATCAGAGGCCTGTCAAACTATGGCTACACCTTC,CSAIRGLSNYGYTF,.,TRBV20-1,TRBJ1-2,14,many
TGTGCCAGCAGTTGGTCCGGGAACACTGAAGCTTTCTTT,CASSWSGNTEAFF,.,TRBV6-5,TRBJ1-1,13,many
TGCAGTGCTAGGGCGGGTTATGAGTTGGTTAATTCACCCCTCCACTTT,CSARAGYELVNSPLHF,.,TRBV20-1,TRBJ1-6,16,many
TGTGCCAGCAGTTATAGAAACACCATATATTTT,CASSYRNTIYF,.,TRBV12-3/TRBV12-4,TRBJ1-3,11,many
TGTGCCAGCAGTGAATCGGTGGGTAGAGGCAATGAGCAGTTCTTC,CASSESVGRGNEQFF,.,TRBV25-1,TRBJ2-1,15,many
TGCGCCAGCAGCCAGGGGACAGGGGGCCAGGCCCTCCACTTT,CASSQGTGGQALHF,TRBD1,TRBV5-1,TRBJ1-6,14,many
TGCGCCAGCAGCTCGTACCACAGGGATAGCTCCTACGAGCAGTACTTC,CASSSYHRDSSYEQYF,.,TRBV5-1,TRBJ2-7,16,many
TGTGCCAGCAGCCAAGCGGGTCACAAAGAGACCCAGTACTTC,CASSQAGHKETQYF,.,TRBV4-2,TRBJ2-5,14,many
TGCGCCAGCAGCTTGGGAGGCAGTCAAGAGACCCAGTACTTC,CASSLGGSQETQYF,.,TRBV5-1,TRBJ2-5,14,many
TGTGCCAGCAGTCCTCGGGAGTCCGAGCATGGCTATGGCTACACCTTC,CASSPRESEHGYGYTF,.,TRBV9,TRBJ1-2,16,many
TGTGCCACCAGCAGAGGAGGGACTAGCACAGATACGCAGTATTTT,CATSRGGTSTDTQYF,.,TRBV15,TRBJ2-3,15,many
TGTGCCAGCAGTCCTTTGACGGCTCTCATCTACAATGAGCAGTTCTTC,CASSPLTALIYNEQFF,.,TRBV12-3/TRBV12-4,TRBJ2-1,16,many
TGTGCCAGCAGCCACCCGGGACAGCGCGGCGAGCAGTACTTC,CASSHPGQRGEQYF,TRBD1,TRBV7-9,TRBJ2-7,14,many
TGCGCCAGCAGTTTCGTCCTTAGCACAGATACGCAGTATTTT,CASSFVLSTDTQYF,.,TRBV5-1,TRBJ2-3,14,many
TGCAGTGCTAGGGCGACAGCTAGCGGGAGTTACTACGAGCAGTACTTC,CSARATASGSYYEQYF,TRBD2,TRBV20-1,TRBJ2-7,16,many
TGTGCCAGCAGTGTGGACAGGGGGGGGACTGAAGCTTTCTTT,CASSVDRGGTEAFF,TRBD1,TRBV12-3/TRBV12-4,TRBJ1-1,14,many
TGTGCCACCTCTGGACACTCTGGGGCCAACGTCCTGACTTTC,CATSGHSGANVLTF,.,TRBV15,TRBJ2-6,14,many
TGTGCCAGCAGCATACGGGGGCTCGGGGACACTGAAGCTTTCTTT,CASSIRGLGDTEAFF,.,TRBV12-3/TRBV12-4,TRBJ1-1,15,many
TGCAGTGCTATTAGCGGGACGTACAATGAGCAGTTCTTC,CSAISGTYNEQFF,TRBD2,TRBV20-1,TRBJ2-1,13,many